This T cell receptor (delta chain) was obtained from a study of TRDV2 sequences in healthy donors (dated by TCRdb to 2019 to 2021). For the study in its entirety: More than 15 single-cell-derived gamma9delta2 T cell clones spanning the full range of antitumor activity were TCR-sequenced and traced within the bulk repertoire.

A remark on this clone: The clone's antigen remains unknown. The record has no base qualities; no much larger clone is one base away.

Library construction relied on PCR. The reads were generated on an Illumina MiSeq. In the source study's methods: When TRDV repertoire clonotype frequencies were reported, any clonotype that had only a single read was left out. TCRdb reanalyzed the public reads with the CATT caller, and identical DNA sequences were merged afterwards. TCRdb's processing, not the authors' own work, is the source of the V and J calls. In all, the sample holds about 1,600 delta-chain clones, and 16% of those were seen once. Less than 65% of the sample lies in the top ten. Bulk sequencing of complete TCR delta chain (Vdelta2) repertoires was used to follow how often functionally characterized gamma9delta2 T cell clones occurred. Peripheral blood of anonymous healthy donors was obtained by purchase from the Dutch blood bank. The gamma9delta2 T cells examined in the study came from the peripheral blood of healthy donors.

Broad study findings and their caveats: The TCRdelta clonotypes of several highly reactive clones appeared rare, as these clonotypes were not detected in the bulk sequencing data of the respective donors. Although the observed TCRdelta repertoires were highly focused, the frequency of a clonotype did not correlate with the antitumor functional potential of the respective clone.

Taken from the germline V gene, the CDR1 and CDR2 loops are GEAIGNYY and EKD. Trimmed from V: 0 bases; trimmed from J: 3 bases; junction bases lacking a gene match: 7. From the cysteine through the phenylalanine, the CDR3 covers 19 amino acids. Of the read, only the CDR3 DNA is kept; its 57 bases are in frame from base 1. The receptor chain draws on TRDV2 and TRDJ3; 10 central bases correspond to TRDD3. Sequencing used Vd2+ gamma-delta T cells from blood. Read against the paper, the sample's cell subset or site label means: TCR Vdelta2-expressing (gamma9delta2) T cells. The clonotype was recovered from a human donor in good health. The bases read TGTGCCTGTGACACCCTAGCGCTGGGGGATAACTGGGACACCCGACAGATGTTTTTC. The translation is CACDTLALGDNWDTRQMFF.